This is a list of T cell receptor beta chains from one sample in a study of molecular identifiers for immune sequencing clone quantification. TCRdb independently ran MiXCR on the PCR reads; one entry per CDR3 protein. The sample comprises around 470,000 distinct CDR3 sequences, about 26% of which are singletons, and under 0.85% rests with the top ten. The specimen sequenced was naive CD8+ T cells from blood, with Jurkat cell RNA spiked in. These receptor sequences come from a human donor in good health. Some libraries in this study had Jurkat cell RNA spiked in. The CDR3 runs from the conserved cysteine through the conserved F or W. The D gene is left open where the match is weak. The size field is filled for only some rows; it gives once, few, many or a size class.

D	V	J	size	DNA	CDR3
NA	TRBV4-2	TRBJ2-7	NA	TGTGCCAGCAGCCAAGTTGGGTCTAATAGGGACGAGCAGTACTTC	CASSQVGSNRDEQYF
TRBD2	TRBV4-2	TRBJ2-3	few	TGTGCCAGCAGCCCACTAGCGGCAAGCACAGATACGCAGTATTTT	CASSPLAASTDTQYF
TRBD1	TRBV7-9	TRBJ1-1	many	TGTTTAGGGGGCGAAAGGAAGACTGAAGCTTTCTTT	CLGGERKTEAFF
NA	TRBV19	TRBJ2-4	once	TGTGCCAGTAGTCCGCCAACTGGTGAAAACATTCGGTACTTC	CASSPPTGENIRYF
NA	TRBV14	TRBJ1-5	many	TGTGCCAGCAGCCAAGATGAGGGGTTTCATCAGCCCCAGCATTTT	CASSQDEGFHQPQHF
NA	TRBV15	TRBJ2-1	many	TGTGCCACCAGCAGCGCGACAGGAAGGCTTAATGAGCAGTTCTTC	CATSSATGRLNEQFF
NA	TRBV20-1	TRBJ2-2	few	TGCAGTGCTTCCCATGGGGACACCGGGGAGCTGTTTTTT	CSASHGDTGELFF
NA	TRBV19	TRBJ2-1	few	TGTGCCAGTAGTATTTGGGCAGGCGACAATGAGCAGTTCTTC	CASSIWAGDNEQFF
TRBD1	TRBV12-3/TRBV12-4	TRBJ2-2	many	TGTGCCAGCAGTCCTACAGGGGGCGCGGCCGGGGAGCTGTTTTTT	CASSPTGGAAGELFF
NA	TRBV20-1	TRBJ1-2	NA	TGCAGTGCCACCCGAGGACAGAGAAACTATGGCTACATCTTC	CSATRGQRNYGYIF
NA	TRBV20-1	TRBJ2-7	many	TGCAGTGCTAGATCCCCTCTGGGCTACGAGCAGTACTTC	CSARSPLGYEQYF
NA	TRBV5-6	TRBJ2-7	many	TGTGCCAGCAGTTTACCCGGCTACGAGCAGTACTTC	CASSLPGYEQYF
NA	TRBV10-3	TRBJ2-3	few	TGTGCCATCAGTCCTGGCTCCGGGGGCACAGATACGCAGTATTTT	CAISPGSGGTDTQYF
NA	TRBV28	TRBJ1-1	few	TGTGCCAGCAGCAGCAACTGGGGAACCACTGAAGCTTTCTTT	CASSSNWGTTEAFF
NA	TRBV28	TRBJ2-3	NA	TGTGCCAGCAGTCTCGGCATCACCCTCACAGATACGCAGTATTTT	CASSLGITLTDTQYF